This T cell receptor (beta chain) was sequenced during a study of tumor-infiltrating lymphocytes in primary liver carcinoma. Unsorted whole blood served as the source of blood RNA, and germline DNA was extracted as well. These patients lived with chronic HBV infection and had never been treated. Total RNA amounting to around 540 ng was the source from which TCR beta cDNA was made with a constant-region primer. Amplification in three nested multiplex PCR rounds with slightly modified ARM-PCR gave rise to TCR beta libraries. TRBV1-TRBV30 forward primers paired with a C-beta reverse primer were used in the first two PCR rounds, which ran approximately 10 cycles each. TCRdb processed the multiplex PCR reads anew with MiXCR; each CDR3 protein has one entry. The sample carries some 180,000 distinct CDR3 sequences, 60% recorded once. The CDR3 has 14 amino acids. The V gene's germline CDR1 is SEHNR and CDR2 FQNEAQ (reference sequence). Trimming stripped 0 bases from V and 2 bases from J, with 8 bases between.

The material sequenced was peripheral blood. The TCR sequence derives from a middle-aged man with primary liver carcinoma and hepatitis B virus infection. This chain uses TRBV7-9 with TRBJ2-7; a weak D match, TRBD1 (5 bases). The CDR3 DNA sequence: TGTGCCAGCAGCTTAGCGGCAGGGCCCTACGAGCAGTACTTC. It encodes CASSLAAGPYEQYF. Supplemented by reference TRBV7-9 and TRBJ2-7, the full variable domain reads DTGVSQNPRHKITKRGQNVTFRCDPISEHNRLYWYRQTLGQGPEFLTYFQNEAQLEKSRLLSDRFSAERPKGSFSTLEIQRTEQGDSAMYLCASSLAAGPYEQYFGPGTRLTVT.